This T cell receptor (beta chain) was captured in a study of T cell responses to AZD1222 COVID-19 vaccine. Points from the study as a whole: Only a handful of people who got AZD1222 tested seropositive at baseline. Close to half of all spike-specific TCRs reportedly target regions of the variants that are unmutated. Repertoire collection took place solely once the T cell response had peaked.

Repertoires were generated with immunoSEQ multiplex PCR, while TCRdb's copy carries only in-frame clones and drops some. Among roughly 150,000 clones listed, around 88% were seen once. Worth noting for this clone: What it recognizes is unknown.

V gave up 7 bases and J gave up 8 bases, with 11 bases separating them. In germline, CDR1 is LGHNT, CDR2 FRNRAP. This CDR3 is 11 amino acids long. V usage is TRBV12-5 and J usage is TRBJ2-5; D could derive from TRBD1 or TRBD2 (5 bases each). The sequence was collected from an adult in good health. The input for sequencing was peripheral blood, taken on day 0 of AZD1222 vaccination. In nucleotides, the CDR3 is TGTGCTAGTGCCCCCGGGGCAACCCAGTACTTC. Translated, it gives CASAPGATQYF.